The 27 T cell receptor beta chains below were found in one sample sequenced in a study of yellow fever vaccine responses in identical twins. TCRdb processed the RT-PCR reads anew with MiXCR; each CDR3 protein has one entry. Here the sample spans 2,200 or so distinct CDR3 sequences, around 86% being singletons. Material: T cells from blood (PBMCs), unsorted or a sorted subset (not recorded which), obtained before or after yellow fever vaccination (not recorded which). These receptors were obtained from a young woman who received the yellow fever vaccine.

This clonotype was recorded only once. The gene calls are TRBV4-1 and TRBJ2-1; D perhaps matches TRBD2 (6 bases). From germline, CDR1 is MGHRA and CDR2 YSYEKL. The CDR3 spans 16 residues. V lost 2 bases and J 3 bases, leaving 14 bases between the germline ends. The CDR3 DNA reads as TGCGCCAGCAGCCAACCAGTGGGGGGTTTCTACAATGAGCAGTTCTTC. Protein product: CASSQPVGGFYNEQFF.

V usage is TRBV7-9 and J usage is TRBJ1-2; TRBD1 is a possible D gene (5 bases). This CDR3 spans 12 amino acids. The germline CDR1 and CDR2 sequences are SEHNR and FQNEAQ (reference sequence). V shed 5 bases and J shed 8 bases, with 12 bases lying between them. This CDR3 is CASSRDRLGYTF. The CDR3 DNA is TGTGCCAGCAGCCGGGACCGGCTAGGCTACACCTTC.

V and J are TRBV29-1 and TRBJ2-7, with unresolved D. Per germline, CDR1 SQVTM and CDR2 ANQGSEA. V lost 4 bases and J 1 base, leaving 8 bases between the germline ends. The CDR3 sequence is 12 residues long. The CDR3 loop is CSVGELSYEQYF. Here the CDR3 DNA reads TGCAGCGTTGGAGAGCTATCCTACGAGCAGTACTTC.

The chain couples TRBV9 to TRBJ2-1; the D gene is possibly TRBD2 (6 bases). Germline V gene data show CDR1 as SGDLS and CDR2 as YYNGEE. This CDR3 is built from 15 residues. V was shortened by 3 bases and J by 7 bases, with 17 bases between the two germline ends. CDR3: CASSALTGVGNEQFF. The CDR3 nucleotides read TGTGCCAGCAGCGCTCTAACGGGAGTGGGGAATGAGCAGTTCTTC.

This clonotype was seen a handful of times. The chain uses TRBV10-3 and TRBJ1-2; 9 bases are shared with TRBD1. Germline assignment: CDR1 ENHRY and CDR2 SYGVKD. V trimming: 0 bases; J trimming: 7 bases; junction bases outside the gene matches: 3. The CDR3 loop spans 14 amino acids. The DNA for the CDR3 is TGTGCCATCAGTGAGTCGGGACAGGGTCTTGGCTACACCTTC. As protein: CAISESGQGLGYTF.

The genes are TRBV7-6 and TRBJ2-1; no clear D. Trimming pared 3 bases from V and 3 bases from J, leaving 6 bases between. The CDR3 is made up of 13 amino acids. Per the germline V gene, CDR1 is SGHVS and CDR2 is FNYEAQ. The chain's CDR3 is CASSLALYNEQFF. The CDR3 region has the DNA TGTGCCAGCAGCTTGGCCCTCTACAATGAGCAGTTCTTC.

The J gene is TRBJ2-7, the V gene TRBV7-6; weak D call: TRBD2 (6 bases). The V gene lost 7 bases and the J gene lost 5 bases, with 24 bases spanning the gap. Germline V gene sequence: CDR1 SGHVS, CDR2 FNYEAQ. CDR3 length: 16 amino acids. The CDR3 region has the DNA TGTGCCAGCACCCCAGTTGGGGGGAGGACCCGGGACGAGCAGTACTTC. Residues: CASTPVGGRTRDEQYF.

This chain connects TRBV16 to TRBJ1-5, with a weak D call TRBD1 (6 bases). The CDR3 sequence is 16 residues long. Germline CDR1 is KGHSY and CDR2 is FQNENV. V lost 0 bases to trimming and J lost 4 bases, with 13 bases between them. The CDR3 spells CASSQSWGAQNQPQHF. The CDR3 DNA sequence: TGTGCCAGCAGCCAATCTTGGGGGGCTCAAAATCAGCCCCAGCATTTT.

V is TRBV20-1 and J is TRBJ2-1; 10 bases map to TRBD2. From germline, CDR1 is DFQATT and CDR2 SNEGSKA (reference sequence). This CDR3 has 15 amino acids. Trimming cost V 2 bases and J 6 bases; bases outside gene matches: 7. Written as DNA, the CDR3 is TGCAGTGCTAGACAGCGGGAGGGCCCTATCAATGAGCAGTTCTTC. It specifies CSARQREGPINEQFF.

The rearrangement joins TRBV10-3 to TRBJ2-7; 10 nucleotides match TRBD2. The germline V gene encodes CDR1 ENHRY and CDR2 SYGVKD. The length of the CDR3 is 15 residues. V gave up 2 bases and J gave up 4 bases; unmatched junction bases: 5. The chain's CDR3 is CAISERLAGVYEQYF. CDR3 DNA: TGTGCCATCAGTGAGCGCCTAGCGGGAGTTTACGAGCAGTACTTC.

The CDR3: CASSALQAPNQPQHF. The CDR3 nucleotides are TGTGCCAGCAGTGCGTTACAGGCGCCCAATCAGCCCCAGCATTTT. The rearrangement joins TRBV6-1 to TRBJ1-5, with a weak D call TRBD1 (5 bases). The CDR3 totals 15 residues. The V end was cut by 4 bases, the J end by 3 bases, with 13 bases between. Germline lookup yields CDR1 MNHNS and CDR2 SASEGT.

This clonotype was counted only a few times. V usage is TRBV9 and J usage is TRBJ1-2; the match to TRBD1 covers 7 bases. Losses at the gene ends were 4 bases for V and 2 bases for J; bases not matched to a gene: 14. Per the germline V gene, CDR1 is SGDLS and CDR2 is YYNGEE. This CDR3 has 17 amino acids. CDR3 amino acids: CASSHAYQGVGNYGYTF. The CDR3 DNA follows: TGTGCCAGCAGCCATGCCTATCAGGGGGTCGGAAACTATGGCTACACCTTC.

The chain joins TRBV29-1 to TRBJ1-1; D is undetermined. CDR1 and CDR2 from the germline V gene are SQVTM and ANQGSEA. The CDR3 contains 12 residues. V was pared by 3 bases and J by 4 bases, with 9 bases between. The CDR3 loop reads CSVEGVATEAFF. The DNA of the CDR3 is TGCAGCGTTGAGGGAGTCGCCACTGAAGCTTTCTTT.

The chain joins TRBV12-3 or TRBV12-4 to TRBJ1-5; 8 bases fit TRBD1. The CDR3 is made up of 15 amino acids. With 3 bases clipped from V and 1 base from J, the junction kept 2 bases outside the gene matches. The CDR3 coding sequence is TGTGCCAGCAGTTTGACAGGGGCGAGCAATCAGCCCCAGCATTTT. The encoded protein is CASSLTGASNQPQHF.

The rearrangement joins TRBV14 to TRBJ2-7, with no clear D. CDR1 is SGHDN and CDR2 is FVKESK in the germline V gene. Trimming left V 1 base short and J 9 bases short, with 7 bases between. The CDR3 runs 11 residues. The CDR3 sequence is CASSQGVVQYF. The CDR3 nucleotides read TGTGCCAGCAGCCAAGGGGTGGTGCAGTACTTC.

The V call is TRBV27, the J call TRBJ1-6, with D tentatively TRBD1 (6 bases). The CDR3 totals 15 residues. Germline V gene data show CDR1 as MNHEY and CDR2 as SMNVEV (reference sequence). Deletions cut 0 bases from V and 7 bases from J, with 10 bases between. CDR3 bases: TGTGCCAGCAGTTTATCCACAGGGATGAATTCACCCCTCCACTTT. It yields the protein CASSLSTGMNSPLHF.

V and J are TRBV7-9 and TRBJ2-7; TRBD2 matches at 8 bases. Trimming removed 3 bases from V and 0 bases from J; junction bases left unmatched: 4. The CDR3 totals 15 residues. Germline CDR1 SEHNR, CDR2 FQNEAQ (reference sequence). In DNA, the CDR3 is TGTGCCAGCAGCTTCTTAGCGGGGAGCTCCTACGAGCAGTACTTC. It encodes CASSFLAGSSYEQYF.

In DNA, the CDR3 is TGTGCCAGCAGCCCAGGGCAGATTAGCAATCAGCCCCAGCATTTT. It is translated as CASSPGQISNQPQHF. This chain links TRBV7-6 with TRBJ1-5, with D tentatively TRBD1 (5 bases). V was clipped by 5 bases and J by 0 bases, with 11 bases between them. CDR3 length equals 15 residues. Germline loops: CDR1 SGHVS, CDR2 FNYEAQ.

The chain couples TRBV10-1 to TRBJ2-5; 8 nucleotides match TRBD2. Germline CDR1 is WNHNN and CDR2 is SYGVQD (reference sequence). J was trimmed by 2 bases and V by 3 bases; bases with no gene match: 2. The CDR3 loop spans 14 amino acids. In DNA form, the CDR3 reads TGCGCCAGCAGTGAAGTAGCGGGGCAAGAGACCCAGTACTTC. Translation: CASSEVAGQETQYF.

The chain uses TRBV24-1 and TRBJ2-1, with 8 bases that match TRBD1. CDR1 KGHDR and CDR2 SFDVKD come from the germline V gene. The CDR3 has 17 amino acids. J gave up 2 bases and V 4 bases, and 9 bases lay outside the gene matches. CDR3 region: CATSDPGQGSAYNEQFF. The CDR3 DNA reads TGTGCCACCAGTGACCCTGGACAGGGATCTGCCTACAATGAGCAGTTCTTC.

The chain employs TRBV7-6 and TRBJ1-1, with D maybe TRBD1 (5 bases). The CDR3 length is 13 residues. Germline V gene data show CDR1 as SGHVS and CDR2 as FNYEAQ. Trimming removed 6 bases from V and 1 base from J, with 9 bases in between. The CDR3, as DNA: TGTGCCAGCAGGGAAACAGGGAACACTGAAGCTTTCTTT. Encoded protein: CASRETGNTEAFF.

This chain connects TRBV12-3 or TRBV12-4 to TRBJ2-7; D gene unclear. The V end was cut by 3 bases, the J end by 3 bases, with 3 bases between. This CDR3 spans 11 amino acids. This CDR3 reads CASSFGYEQYV. In DNA, the CDR3 is TGTGCCAGCAGTTTTGGCTACGAGCAGTACGTC.

The rearrangement links TRBV7-2 to TRBJ2-7, with TRBD1 matching over 8 bases. CDR1 SGHTA and CDR2 FQGNSA come from the germline V gene. CDR3 length: 16 amino acids. After removal of 0 bases from V and 1 base from J, the junction contained 5 bases not matched to a gene. The DNA for the CDR3 is TGTGCCAGCAGCTTAGCCCCGACAGGGGCGTCCTACGAGCAGTACTTC. It specifies CASSLAPTGASYEQYF.

The chain has TRBV7-1 and TRBJ2-3, with TRBD2 as a possible D gene (5 bases). TRBV7-1 belongs to the ORF category, with a function that is uncertain. V lost 3 bases, J lost 2 bases, and 15 bases lay in between. CDR3 size: 16 residues. CDR3 DNA sequence: TGTGCCAGCAGCTCCCCTACTAGTCTCGTCACAGATACGCAGTATTTT. Translating it yields CASSSPTSLVTDTQYF.

The J gene is TRBJ2-5, the V gene TRBV7-7, with 11 bases identical to TRBD2. The CDR3 length is 14 residues. Trimming cost V 2 bases and J 4 bases; bases outside gene matches: 0. CDR1 and CDR2 from the germline V gene are SSHAT and FNYEAQ (reference sequence). The CDR3 loop reads CASSLTSGGETQYF. The CDR3 DNA is TGTGCCAGCAGCTTAACTAGCGGGGGAGAGACCCAGTACTTC.

This clonotype has only one observation. This chain uses TRBV6-1 with TRBJ2-7, with unresolved D. Germline CDR1 reads MNHNS; CDR2 reads SASEGT. The CDR3 is made up of 11 amino acids. The germline V and J ends were trimmed by 5 bases and 1 base, with 3 bases remaining between them. Written as DNA, the CDR3 is TGTGCCAGCAGTAAATCCTACGAGCAGTACTTC. Protein product: CASSKSYEQYF.

This chain connects TRBV10-3 to TRBJ2-3; 13 nucleotides match TRBD2. This CDR3 contains 16 residues. The germline gives CDR1 ENHRY, CDR2 SYGVKD. V was clipped by 2 bases and J by 10 bases; unmatched bases: 9. CDR3 residues: CAISEVLAGGPEAQYF. The CDR3 DNA reads TGTGCCATCAGTGAGGTACTAGCGGGAGGGCCTGAAGCGCAGTATTTT.